The 3 T cell receptor beta chains below were found in one sample sequenced in a study of beta chain features in type 1 diabetes. Study outcomes and limitations: Shorter TCRB CDR3s, moderately but significantly so, marked every one of the four CD4+ subsets in Type 1 diabetes patients.

The whole isolated RNA underwent reverse transcription, so sequencing captured expressed TCRB transcripts. Some clones are missing from TCRdb's copy, which holds only in-frame ones; the method was immunoSEQ multiplex PCR. Of about 99,000 clones listed, about 26% were seen once; the top ten hold 0.5% to 0.55%. No cognate antigen is known for these TCRs. The sequencing sample was made of central memory CD4+ T cells from blood. The receptors were gathered from a woman under 30 with type 1 diabetes.

The chain carries TRBV14 and TRBJ1-2, with D possibly matching TRBD1 (6 bases). Germline CDR1 reads SGHDN; CDR2 reads FVKESK. V lost 5 bases, J lost 3 bases, and 10 bases lay in between. CDR3 length: 13 amino acids. CDR3 region: CASSSGVHYGYTF. The CDR3 DNA follows: TGTGCCAGCAGCTCAGGGGTCCACTATGGCTACACCTTC.

V and J are TRBV29-1 and TRBJ1-1; TRBD1 matches at 7 bases. Looked up from germline, CDR1 is SQVTM and CDR2 is ANQGSEA. The ends lost 4 bases at V and 4 bases at J; junction bases unmatched: 6. The CDR3 loop spans 13 amino acids. CDR3 protein: CSVGAQGFTEAFF. CDR3 nucleotide sequence: TGCAGCGTTGGGGCACAGGGGTTCACTGAAGCTTTCTTT.

The chain couples TRBV7-8 to TRBJ2-7, with D uncertain. The V and J ends lost 0 bases and 3 bases respectively, with 9 bases between them. The length of the CDR3 is 14 residues. The germline V gene has CDR1 SGHVS and CDR2 FQNEAQ. The CDR3 loop reads CASSLAAVNYEQYV. The CDR3 DNA reads as TGTGCCAGCAGCTTAGCGGCAGTAAACTACGAGCAGTACGTC.